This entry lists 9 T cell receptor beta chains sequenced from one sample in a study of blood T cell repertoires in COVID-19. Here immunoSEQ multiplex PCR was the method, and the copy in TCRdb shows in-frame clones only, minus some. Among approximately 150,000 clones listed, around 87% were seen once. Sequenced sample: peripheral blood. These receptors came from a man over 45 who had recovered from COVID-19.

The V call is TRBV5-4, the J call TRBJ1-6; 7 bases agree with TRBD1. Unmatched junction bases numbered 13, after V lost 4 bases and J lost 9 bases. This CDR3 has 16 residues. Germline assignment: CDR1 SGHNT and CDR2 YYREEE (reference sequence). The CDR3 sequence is CASSLMTGNRVSPLHF. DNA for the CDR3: TGTGCCAGCAGCCTAATGACAGGGAATAGGGTTTCACCCCTCCACTTT.

The DNA for the CDR3 is TGTGCCAGCATGGACAGGGGGGTTAGCTCCTATAATTCACCCCTCCACTTT. Translated: CASMDRGVSSYNSPLHF. The chain has TRBV2 and TRBJ1-6; the match to TRBD1 covers 10 bases. Trimming removed 7 bases from V and 0 bases from J; junction bases left unmatched: 6. The CDR3 is 17 residues long. Germline V gene data show CDR1 as SNHLY and CDR2 as FYNNEI.

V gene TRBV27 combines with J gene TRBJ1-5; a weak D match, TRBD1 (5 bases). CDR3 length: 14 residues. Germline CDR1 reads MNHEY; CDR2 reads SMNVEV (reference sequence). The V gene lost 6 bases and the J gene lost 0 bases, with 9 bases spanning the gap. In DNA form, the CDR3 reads TGTGCCAGCAGCGGGACTGATAGCAATCAGCCCCAGCATTTT. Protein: CASSGTDSNQPQHF.

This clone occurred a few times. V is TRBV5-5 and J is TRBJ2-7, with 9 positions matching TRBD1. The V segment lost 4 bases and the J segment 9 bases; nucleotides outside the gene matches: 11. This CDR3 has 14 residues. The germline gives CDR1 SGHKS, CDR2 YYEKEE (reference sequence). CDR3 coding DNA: TGTGCCAGCAGCCCAACAGGGGGCGAAGTAGTGCAGTACTTC. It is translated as CASSPTGGEVVQYF.

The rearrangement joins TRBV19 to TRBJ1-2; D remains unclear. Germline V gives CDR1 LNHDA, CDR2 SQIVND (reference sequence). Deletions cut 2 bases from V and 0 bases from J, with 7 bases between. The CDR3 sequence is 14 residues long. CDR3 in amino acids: CASSIRSANYGYTF. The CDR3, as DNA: TGTGCCAGTAGTATACGTTCCGCTAACTATGGCTACACCTTC.

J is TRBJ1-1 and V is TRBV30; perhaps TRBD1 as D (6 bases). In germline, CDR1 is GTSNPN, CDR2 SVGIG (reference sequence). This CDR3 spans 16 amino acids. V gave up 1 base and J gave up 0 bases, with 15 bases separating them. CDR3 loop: CAWSETPTGMNTEAFF. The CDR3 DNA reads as TGTGCCTGGAGTGAAACCCCTACAGGGATGAACACTGAAGCTTTCTTT.

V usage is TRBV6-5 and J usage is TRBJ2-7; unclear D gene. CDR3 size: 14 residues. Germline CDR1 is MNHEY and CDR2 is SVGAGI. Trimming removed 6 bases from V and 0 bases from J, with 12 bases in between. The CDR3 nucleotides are TGTGCCAGCAGACGCGACGGAGCCTCCTACGAGCAGTACTTC. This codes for CASRRDGASYEQYF.

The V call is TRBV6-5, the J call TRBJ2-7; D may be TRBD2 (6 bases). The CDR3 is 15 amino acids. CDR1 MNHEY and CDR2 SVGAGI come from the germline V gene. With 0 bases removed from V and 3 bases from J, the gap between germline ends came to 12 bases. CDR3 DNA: TGTGCCAGCAGTTACTCGCGGGGTCGAGGCTACGAGCAGTACTTC. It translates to CASSYSRGRGYEQYF.

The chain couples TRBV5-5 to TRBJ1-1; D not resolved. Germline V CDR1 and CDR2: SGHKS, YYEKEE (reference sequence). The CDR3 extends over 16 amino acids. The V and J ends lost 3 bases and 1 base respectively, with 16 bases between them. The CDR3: CASSWLAPSPNTEAFF. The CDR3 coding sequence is TGTGCCAGCAGCTGGCTGGCACCATCACCGAACACTGAAGCTTTCTTT. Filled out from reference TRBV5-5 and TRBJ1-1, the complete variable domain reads DAGVTQSPTHLIKTRGQQVTLRCSPISGHKSVSWYQQVLGQGPQFIFQYYEKEERGRGNFPDRFSARQFPNYSSELNVNALLLGDSALYLCASSWLAPSPNTEAFFGQGTRLTVV.